This passage covers 17 T cell receptor beta chains from one sample sequenced in a study of T cell responses to AZD1222 COVID-19 vaccine. Only in-frame clones appear in the TCRdb table, and some are missing; sequencing was by immunoSEQ multiplex PCR. Of about 67,000 clones listed, 83% were seen once; the top ten hold about 6%. The material sequenced was peripheral blood, taken 28 days after the second AZD1222 dose. The receptors shown here come from an adult who received the AZD1222 COVID-19 vaccine.

V usage is TRBV30 and J usage is TRBJ1-1, with unresolved D. The V and J ends lost 0 bases and 0 bases respectively, with 5 bases between them. The CDR3 length is 13 residues. CDR1 is GTSNPN, CDR2 SVGIG, per germline (reference sequence). For the CDR3, the DNA is TGTGCCTGGAGTGTAAACCTGAACACTGAAGCTTTCTTT. This codes for CAWSVNLNTEAFF. Drawing the rest from reference TRBV30 and TRBJ1-1, the complete variable domain is SQTIHQWPATLVQPVGSPLSLECTVEGTSNPNLYWYRQAAGRGLQLLFYSVGIGQISSEVPQNLSASRPQDRQFILSSKKLLLSDSGFYLCAWSVNLNTEAFFGQGTRLTVV.

The V call is TRBV4-1, the J call TRBJ2-5, with D maybe TRBD2 (7 bases). Germline-derived CDR1 and CDR2 are MGHRA and YSYEKL. The CDR3 is 15 amino acids. Trimming stripped 4 bases from V and 5 bases from J, with 17 bases between. In nucleotides, the CDR3 is TGCGCCAGCAGCCCCATCCCGGGGGGCCGGGAGACCCAGTACTTC. Its translation: CASSPIPGGRETQYF.

The chain recombines TRBV7-2 with TRBJ2-3; 15 nucleotides line up with TRBD2. V lost 3 bases and J lost 4; bases outside the gene matches: 2. The V gene's germline CDR1 is SGHTA and CDR2 FQGNSA. The CDR3 consists of 16 residues. CDR3: CASSFRTSGGADTQYF. The CDR3, as DNA: TGTGCCAGCAGCTTCCGGACTAGCGGGGGGGCAGATACGCAGTATTTT.

The chain recombines TRBV4-1 with TRBJ1-3, with D possibly TRBD1 on 5 matching bases. This CDR3 is built from 15 residues. The germline V and J ends were trimmed by 3 bases and 3 bases, with 12 bases remaining between them. Germline V CDR1 and CDR2: MGHRA, YSYEKL. The CDR3 region is CASSHQGGGGNTIYF. The DNA for the CDR3 is TGCGCCAGCAGCCATCAGGGAGGTGGTGGAAACACCATATATTTT.

This CDR3 reads CASSGWDRPVRSTDTQYF. The DNA of the CDR3 is TGTGCCAGTAGTGGGTGGGATAGGCCAGTCCGGAGCACAGATACGCAGTATTTT. The rearrangement uses TRBV19 and TRBJ2-3; D is ambiguous. Germline lookup yields CDR1 LNHDA and CDR2 SQIVND (reference sequence). Trimming stripped 5 bases from V and 0 bases from J, with 21 bases between. This CDR3 spans 18 amino acids.

This rearrangement joins TRBV6-2 or TRBV6-3 to TRBJ1-2; no definite D call. The CDR3 sequence is 15 residues long. The germline gives CDR1 MNHEY, CDR2 SVGEGT. Trimming took off 6 bases at V and 4 bases at J, with 18 bases between the two ends. For the CDR3, the DNA is TGTGCCAGCAGCGACGGAGGGTTATGGGGCTATGGCTACACCTTC. This translates into CASSDGGLWGYGYTF.

The chain joins TRBV11-2 to TRBJ2-2, with TRBD2 matching 11 bases. V dropped 6 bases and J dropped 3; count of bases not matched to a gene: 6. Germline V CDR1 and CDR2: SGHAT, FQNNGV. The CDR3 has 16 residues. This CDR3 reads CASSAGTSGHTGELFF. The CDR3 DNA reads as TGTGCCAGCAGTGCCGGGACTAGCGGCCACACCGGGGAGCTGTTTTTT.

DNA of the CDR3: TGTGCCAGCAGCAGCCTGCGGTTTCCTAACGAGCAGTACTTC. This gives the protein CASSSLRFPNEQYF. The V gene is TRBV5-4, the J gene TRBJ2-7; D is unresolved. The CDR3 consists of 14 residues. V shed 4 bases and J shed 5 bases, with 16 bases lying between them. Germline assignment: CDR1 SGHNT and CDR2 YYREEE (reference sequence).

The rearrangement uses TRBV12-3 or TRBV12-4 and TRBJ1-6, with unresolved D. V was shortened by 3 bases and J by 9 bases, with 9 bases between the two germline ends. The CDR3 covers 13 residues. CDR3 sequence reads: CASSFIGSSPLHF. The CDR3 nucleotides are TGTGCCAGCAGTTTCATAGGGAGTTCACCCCTCCACTTT.

The rearrangement links TRBV5-1 to TRBJ2-1, with 7 bases identical to TRBD2. This CDR3 region has 15 residues. Looked up from germline, CDR1 is SGHRS and CDR2 is YFSETQ. The trim removed 4 bases at V and 8 bases at J, leaving 12 bases unmatched. The CDR3 coding sequence is TGCGCCAGCAGCCCACCAGCGGGGCCCGGGGATGAGCAGTTCTTC. Its protein is CASSPPAGPGDEQFF.

The rearrangement uses TRBV6-2 or TRBV6-3 and TRBJ1-5; no clear D gene. Between the trimmed V and J ends, which lost 6 bases and 4 bases, there was a span of 10 bases. The CDR3 contains 13 residues. Germline V lookup: CDR1 MNHEY, CDR2 SVGEGT. The CDR3 sequence: CASSLTRNQPQHF. CDR3 sequence (DNA): TGTGCCAGCAGCCTAACTAGGAATCAGCCCCAGCATTTT.

The V gene is TRBV11-2, the J gene TRBJ2-1, with 7 positions matching TRBD2. Per the germline V gene, CDR1 is SGHAT and CDR2 is FQNNGV. This CDR3 is 15 amino acids long. V shed 0 bases, J shed 5 bases, and the junction held 4 bases outside the gene matches. CDR3 residues: CASSLDWTSNNEQFF. The CDR3 nucleotides are TGTGCCAGCAGCTTAGACTGGACTAGTAACAATGAGCAGTTCTTC.

The genes are TRBV5-1 and TRBJ1-2, with D maybe TRBD1 (6 bases). The CDR3 runs to 14 residues. The ends were cut back, 4 bases at V and 8 bases at J, with 18 bases in the middle. Germline values: CDR1 SGHRS, CDR2 YFSETQ. The CDR3 DNA sequence: TGCGCCAGCAGCCTGGAGGGGGGAAATAGGGGCTACACCTTC. It specifies CASSLEGGNRGYTF.

The chain carries TRBV24-1 and TRBJ2-5; D is perhaps TRBD2 (6 bases). The CDR3 runs 13 residues. The V end lost 5 bases, the J end lost 3 bases, and 9 bases lay between the germline ends. Germline V gene data show CDR1 as KGHDR and CDR2 as SFDVKD. CDR3: CATSVPGEETQYF. In nucleotides, the CDR3 is TGTGCCACCAGTGTCCCGGGAGAAGAGACCCAGTACTTC.

The chain recombines TRBV5-1 with TRBJ1-1, with 7 nucleotides matching TRBD1. After removal of 1 base from V and 0 bases from J, the junction contained 3 bases not matched to a gene. This CDR3 is 15 amino acids long. Germline CDR1 reads SGHRS; CDR2 reads YFSETQ. CDR3 in DNA: TGCGCCAGCAGCTTGCCGGGACAGATGAACACTGAAGCTTTCTTT. Its translation is CASSLPGQMNTEAFF.

This CDR3 reads CASSESGNTIYF. The CDR3 DNA reads TGTGCCAGCAGCGAATCGGGAAACACCATATATTTT. The chain employs TRBV9 and TRBJ1-3; D uncertain. CDR1 and CDR2 from the germline V gene are SGDLS and YYNGEE. Trimming took off 3 bases at V and 4 bases at J, with 5 bases between the two ends. The CDR3 loop spans 12 amino acids. The full variable domain, in which reference TRBV9 and TRBJ1-3 provide the parts outside the CDR3, is DSGVTQTPKHLITATGQRVTLRCSPRSGDLSVYWYQQSLDQGLQFLIQYYNGEERAKGNILERFSAQQFPDLHSELNLSSLELGDSALYFCASSESGNTIYFGEGSWLTVV.

The chain is built from TRBV5-6 and TRBJ2-1, with D perhaps being TRBD1 or TRBD2 (5 bases each). Germline values: CDR1 SGHDT, CDR2 YYEEEE. CDR3 length: 16 amino acids. The V end lost 1 base, the J end lost 4 bases, and 15 bases lay between the germline ends. CDR3 loop: CASSLMTEGGYNEQFF. The CDR3 bases are TGTGCCAGCAGCTTGATGACAGAGGGTGGGTACAATGAGCAGTTCTTC.